Reported below is one TCR beta chain. The V gene's germline CDR1 is SGHAT and CDR2 FQDESV (reference sequence). V lost 8 bases and J 4 bases, leaving 14 bases between the germline ends. This CDR3 has 13 residues. Authors' methods: Amplified reference gene primers provided the basis for estimating nucleated cell counts. Generated by immunoSEQ multiplex PCR, the TCRdb table keeps only in-frame clones and is missing some. The V and J calls and clone size were taken over from that table, and D and trimming were inferred from the DNA. The sample shows 150,000 to 200,000 clones, 86% of them seen only once. These data originate in a study of blood T cell repertoires in COVID-19.

The specimen was peripheral blood. This clonotype originated in a man aged 50 to 59 with active or convalescent COVID-19. J is TRBJ1-2 and V is TRBV11-1; D may be TRBD1 (5 bases). The DNA for the CDR3 is TGTGCCAGCGGGGCGGGGAATCTCTATGGCTACACCTTC. This codes for CASGAGNLYGYTF.